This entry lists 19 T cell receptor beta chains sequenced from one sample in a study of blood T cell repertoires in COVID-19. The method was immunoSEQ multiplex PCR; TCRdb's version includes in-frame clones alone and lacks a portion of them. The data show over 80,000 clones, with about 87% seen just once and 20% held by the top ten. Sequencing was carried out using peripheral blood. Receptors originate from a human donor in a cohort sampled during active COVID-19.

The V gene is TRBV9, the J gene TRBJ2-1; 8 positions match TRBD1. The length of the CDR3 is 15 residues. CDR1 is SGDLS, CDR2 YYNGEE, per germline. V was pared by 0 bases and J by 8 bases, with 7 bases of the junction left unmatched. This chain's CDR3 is CASSVGPGGVYEQFF. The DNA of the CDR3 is TGTGCCAGCAGCGTAGGACCAGGGGGCGTCTATGAGCAGTTCTTC.

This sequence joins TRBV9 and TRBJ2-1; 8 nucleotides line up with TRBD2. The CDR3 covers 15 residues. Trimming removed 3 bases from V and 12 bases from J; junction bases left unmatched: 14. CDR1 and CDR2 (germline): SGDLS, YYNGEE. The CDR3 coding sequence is TGTGCCAGCAGCGAAACCGGGACTAGTTTAAGTGGGCAGTTCTTC. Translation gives CASSETGTSLSGQFF.

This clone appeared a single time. CDR3 nucleotides: TGCGCCAGCAGCTTAAGATCCGGGAGCTCCTACAATGAGCAGTTCTTC. This sequence encodes CASSLRSGSSYNEQFF. V and J are TRBV5-1 and TRBJ2-1; perhaps TRBD2 as D (6 bases). V was cut by 2 bases and J by 0 bases, with 12 bases left in between. The CDR3 contains 16 residues. Germline V gene sequence: CDR1 SGHRS, CDR2 YFSETQ.

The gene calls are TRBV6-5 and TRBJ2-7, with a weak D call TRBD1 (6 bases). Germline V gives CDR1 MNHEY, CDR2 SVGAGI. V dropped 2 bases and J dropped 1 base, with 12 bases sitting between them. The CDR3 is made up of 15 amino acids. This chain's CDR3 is CASSYQGSRSYEQYF. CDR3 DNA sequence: TGTGCCAGCAGTTACCAGGGGTCTAGATCCTACGAGCAGTACTTC.

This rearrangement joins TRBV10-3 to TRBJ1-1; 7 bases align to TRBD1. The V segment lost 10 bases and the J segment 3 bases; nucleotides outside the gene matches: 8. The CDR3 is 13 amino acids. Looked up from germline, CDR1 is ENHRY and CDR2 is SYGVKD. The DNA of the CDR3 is TGTGCCAGCGCATCCGACAGGGACACTGAAGCTTTCTTT. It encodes CASASDRDTEAFF.

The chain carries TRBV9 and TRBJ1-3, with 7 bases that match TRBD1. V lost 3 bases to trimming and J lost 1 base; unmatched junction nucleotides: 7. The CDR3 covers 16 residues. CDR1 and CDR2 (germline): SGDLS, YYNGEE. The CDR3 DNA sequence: TGTGCCAGCAGCGCGGAGAGACAGGGTTCTGGAAACACCATATATTTT. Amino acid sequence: CASSAERQGSGNTIYF.

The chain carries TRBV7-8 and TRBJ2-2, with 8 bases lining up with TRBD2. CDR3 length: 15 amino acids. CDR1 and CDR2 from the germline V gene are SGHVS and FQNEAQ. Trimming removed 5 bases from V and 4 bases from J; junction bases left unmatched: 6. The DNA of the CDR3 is TGTGCCAGCAGCCCAACGGCGGGAGGCACCGGGGAGCTGTTTTTT. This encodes CASSPTAGGTGELFF.

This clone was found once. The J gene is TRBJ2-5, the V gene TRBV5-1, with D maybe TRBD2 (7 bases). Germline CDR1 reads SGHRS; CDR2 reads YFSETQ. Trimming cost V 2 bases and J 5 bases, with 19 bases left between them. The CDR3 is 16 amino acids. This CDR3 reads CASSLGPTGAGETQYF. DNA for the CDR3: TGCGCCAGCAGCTTAGGACCGACAGGAGCGGGGGAGACCCAGTACTTC. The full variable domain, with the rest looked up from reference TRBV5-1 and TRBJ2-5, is KAGVTQTPRYLIKTRGQQVTLSCSPISGHRSVSWYQQTPGQGLQFLFEYFSETQRNKGNFPGRFSGRQFSNSRSEMNVSTLELGDSALYLCASSLGPTGAGETQYFGPGTRLLVL.

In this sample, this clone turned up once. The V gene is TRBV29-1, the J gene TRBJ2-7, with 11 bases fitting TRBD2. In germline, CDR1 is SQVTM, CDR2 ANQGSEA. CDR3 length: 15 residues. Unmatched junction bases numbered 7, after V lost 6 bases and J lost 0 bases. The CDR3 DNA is TGCAGCGTGACGGGACTAGCGGCCAGCTCCTACGAGCAGTACTTC. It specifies CSVTGLAASSYEQYF.

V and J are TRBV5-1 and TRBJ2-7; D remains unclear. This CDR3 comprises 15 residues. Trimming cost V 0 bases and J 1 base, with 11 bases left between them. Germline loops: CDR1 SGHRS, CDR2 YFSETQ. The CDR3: CASSLDTQTSYEQYF. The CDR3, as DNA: TGCGCCAGCAGCTTGGACACCCAAACGTCCTACGAGCAGTACTTC.

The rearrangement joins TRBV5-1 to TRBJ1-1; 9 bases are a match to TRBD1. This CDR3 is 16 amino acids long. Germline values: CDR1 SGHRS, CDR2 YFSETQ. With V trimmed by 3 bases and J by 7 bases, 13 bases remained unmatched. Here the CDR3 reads CASSSNPGQGMNEAFF. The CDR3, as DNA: TGCGCCAGCAGCTCGAACCCGGGACAGGGTATGAATGAAGCTTTCTTT. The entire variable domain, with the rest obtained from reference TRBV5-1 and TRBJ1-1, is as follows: KAGVTQTPRYLIKTRGQQVTLSCSPISGHRSVSWYQQTPGQGLQFLFEYFSETQRNKGNFPGRFSGRQFSNSRSEMNVSTLELGDSALYLCASSSNPGQGMNEAFFGQGTRLTVV.

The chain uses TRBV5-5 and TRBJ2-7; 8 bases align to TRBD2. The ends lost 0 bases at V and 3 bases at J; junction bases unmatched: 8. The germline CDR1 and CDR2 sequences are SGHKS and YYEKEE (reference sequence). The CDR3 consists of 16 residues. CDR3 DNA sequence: TGTGCCAGCAGCTTGGACCTCTCGGGAGGGGGCTACGAGCAGTACTTC. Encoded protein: CASSLDLSGGGYEQYF.

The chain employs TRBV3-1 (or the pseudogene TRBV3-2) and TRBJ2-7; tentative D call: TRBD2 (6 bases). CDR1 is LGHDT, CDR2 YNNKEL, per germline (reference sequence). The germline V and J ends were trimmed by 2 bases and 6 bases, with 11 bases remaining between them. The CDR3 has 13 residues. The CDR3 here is CASSQRAAGEQYF. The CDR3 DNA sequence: TGTGCCAGCAGCCAAAGGGCAGCGGGCGAGCAGTACTTC.

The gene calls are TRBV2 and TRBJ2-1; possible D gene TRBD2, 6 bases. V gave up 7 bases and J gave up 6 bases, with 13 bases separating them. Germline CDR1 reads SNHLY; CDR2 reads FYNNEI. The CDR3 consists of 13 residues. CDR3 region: CASMGLPPNEQFF. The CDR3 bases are TGTGCCAGCATGGGACTTCCCCCCAATGAGCAGTTCTTC.

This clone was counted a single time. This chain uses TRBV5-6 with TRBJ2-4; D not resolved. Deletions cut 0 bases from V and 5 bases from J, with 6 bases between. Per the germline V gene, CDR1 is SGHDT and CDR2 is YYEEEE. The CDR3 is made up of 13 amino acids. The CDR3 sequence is CASSLAQENIQYF. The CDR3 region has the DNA TGTGCCAGCAGCTTGGCGCAGGAAAACATTCAGTACTTC.

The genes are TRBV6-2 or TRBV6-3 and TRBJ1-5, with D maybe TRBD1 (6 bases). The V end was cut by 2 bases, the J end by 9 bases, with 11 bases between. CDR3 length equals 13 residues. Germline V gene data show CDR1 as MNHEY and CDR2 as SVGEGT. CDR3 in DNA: TGTGCCAGCAGTTACAGGGGAGGGGGGCCCCAGCATTTT. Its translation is CASSYRGGGPQHF.

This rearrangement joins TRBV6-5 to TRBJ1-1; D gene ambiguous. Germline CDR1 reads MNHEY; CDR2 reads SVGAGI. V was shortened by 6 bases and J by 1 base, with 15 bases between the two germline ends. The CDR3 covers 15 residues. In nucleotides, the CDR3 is TGTGCCAGCAGACTCGGAGTCAACACGAACACTGAAGCTTTCTTT. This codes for CASRLGVNTNTEAFF.

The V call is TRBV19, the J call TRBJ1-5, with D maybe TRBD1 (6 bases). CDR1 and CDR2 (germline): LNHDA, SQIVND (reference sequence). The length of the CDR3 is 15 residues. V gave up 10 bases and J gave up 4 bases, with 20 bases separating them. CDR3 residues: CAIRPGGAGNQPQHF. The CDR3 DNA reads TGTGCCATCCGACCGGGGGGGGCCGGAAATCAGCCCCAGCATTTT.

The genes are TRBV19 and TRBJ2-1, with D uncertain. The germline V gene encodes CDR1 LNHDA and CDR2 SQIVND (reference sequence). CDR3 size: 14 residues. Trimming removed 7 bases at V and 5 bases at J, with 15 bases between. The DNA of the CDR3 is TGTGCCAGTAAAAGCCTATTGATCGACAATGAGCAGTTCTTC. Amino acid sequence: CASKSLLIDNEQFF. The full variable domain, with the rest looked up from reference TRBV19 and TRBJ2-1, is DGGITQSPKYLFRKEGQNVTLSCEQNLNHDAMYWYRQDPGQGLRLIYYSQIVNDFQKGDIAEGYSVSREKKESFPLTVTSAQKNPTAFYLCASKSLLIDNEQFFGPGTRLTVL.